Listed below are T cell receptor beta chains from one sample, sequenced in a study of T cells after yellow fever vaccination. TCRdb recomputed calls from the 5' RACE reads with MiXCR, one row per CDR3 protein. The repertoire holds 200,000 to 300,000 distinct CDR3 sequences, with roughly 13% as singletons. Specimen: CD4+ T cells sorted from PBMCs, collected 45 days after the yellow fever booster vaccination. These receptors all come from a man younger than 45 who received the YFV17D yellow fever vaccine. Both conserved end residues are part of each CDR3. The order of the fields is J gene, V gene, D gene, CDR3 length, clone size, CDR3 DNA, CDR3 protein. The D gene is left open where the match is weak. For some rows the clone size is stated as once, few or many, or as a class when expanded; others skip it.

J: TRBJ2-7
V: TRBV18
D: TRBD1
length: 15
size: NA
DNA: TGTGCCAGCTCACCCCAGGCGACAGGGGGCGGCGAGCAGTACTTC
CDR3: CASSPQATGGGEQYF

J: TRBJ1-1
V: TRBV10-3
D: NA
length: 14
size: NA
DNA: TGTGCCATCAGTGCTAGAATTGGGGAGACTGAAGCTTTCTTT
CDR3: CAISARIGETEAFF

J: TRBJ1-5
V: TRBV20-1
D: NA
length: 13
size: NA
DNA: TGCAGTGCCACGATGTCGGAGGGGCAGCCCCAGCATTTT
CDR3: CSATMSEGQPQHF

J: TRBJ2-3
V: TRBV5-4
D: TRBD2
length: 17
size: NA
DNA: TGTGCCAGCAGCTTCTGGATTAGCGGGAGGGCCCGAGATACGCAGTATTTT
CDR3: CASSFWISGRARDTQYF

J: TRBJ1-5
V: TRBV4-3
D: TRBD1
length: 15
size: NA
DNA: TGCGCCAGCAGCCAAGGGCGACAGGGGCCGGAGCCCCAGCATTTT
CDR3: CASSQGRQGPEPQHF

J: TRBJ2-5
V: TRBV4-2
D: TRBD2
length: 16
size: few
DNA: TGTGCCAGCAGCCAAGATCCGACTAGCGGGAGTCAGACCCAGTACTTC
CDR3: CASSQDPTSGSQTQYF

J: TRBJ2-5
V: TRBV18
D: TRBD1
length: 14
size: NA
DNA: TGTGCCAGCTCCGCTCGGACAGGCCAAGAGACCCAGTACTTC
CDR3: CASSARTGQETQYF

J: TRBJ1-2
V: TRBV5-1
D: NA
length: 13
size: few
DNA: TGCGCCAGCAGCTTGGGTGCAGGAAATGGCTACACCTTC
CDR3: CASSLGAGNGYTF

J: TRBJ2-1
V: TRBV3-1
D: TRBD2
length: 16
size: few
DNA: TGTGCCAGCAGCCTAGGCAATGCGGGAGGGCGAAATGAGCAGTTCTTC
CDR3: CASSLGNAGGRNEQFF

J: TRBJ2-2
V: TRBV5-1
D: TRBD2
length: 16
size: NA
DNA: TGCGCCAGCAGCCCGCAGGGCGCGGGAGGTCACGGGGAGCTGTTTTTT
CDR3: CASSPQGAGGHGELFF

J: TRBJ1-4
V: TRBV7-9
D: NA
length: 14
size: NA
DNA: TGTGCCAGCAGCCGTGAAGTGACTAATGAAAAACTGTTTTTT
CDR3: CASSREVTNEKLFF

J: TRBJ2-5
V: TRBV20-1
D: NA
length: 13
size: few
DNA: TGCAGTGCTACTAGGACAGCCCAAGAGACCCAGTACTTC
CDR3: CSATRTAQETQYF

J: TRBJ2-1
V: TRBV12-3/TRBV12-4
D: TRBD2
length: 14
size: NA
DNA: TGTGCCAGCAGTTTATGGGGGGGGGAGGATGAGCAGTTCTTC
CDR3: CASSLWGGEDEQFF

J: TRBJ2-5
V: TRBV3-1
D: TRBD2
length: 16
size: NA
DNA: TGTGCCAGCAGCCACGGACTAGCGGGAGATTTTGTGACCCAGTACTTC
CDR3: CASSHGLAGDFVTQYF

J: TRBJ2-2
V: TRBV5-1
D: NA
length: 11
size: many
DNA: TGTGCCAGCAGTTTGTCCGGGGAGCTGTTTTTT
CDR3: CASSLSGELFF

J: TRBJ2-7
V: TRBV7-9
D: NA
length: 13
size: NA
DNA: TGTGCCAGCAGCCCGGGGCGGGCCTACGAGCAGTACTTC
CDR3: CASSPGRAYEQYF

J: TRBJ2-5
V: TRBV7-9
D: NA
length: 13
size: many
DNA: TGTGCCAGCAGCTTCGAGGCACAAGAGACCCAGTACTTC
CDR3: CASSFEAQETQYF

J: TRBJ2-1
V: TRBV7-2
D: NA
length: 15
size: NA
DNA: TGTGCCAGCAGCCCGGTCACAGGGTTCTACAATGAGCAGTTCTTC
CDR3: CASSPVTGFYNEQFF

J: TRBJ2-1
V: TRBV12-3/TRBV12-4
D: NA
length: 14
size: many
DNA: TGTGCCAGCAGTTTGTACGGTTCCTACAATGAGCAGTTCTTC
CDR3: CASSLYGSYNEQFF

J: TRBJ1-6
V: TRBV6-5
D: NA
length: 16
size: NA
DNA: TGTGCCAGCAGTTATCACCGGGCCGAGTATAATTCACCCCTCCACTTT
CDR3: CASSYHRAEYNSPLHF

J: TRBJ2-1
V: TRBV20-1
D: TRBD2
length: 16
size: NA
DNA: TGCAGTTCTAACCAGCGGGAGGGCCTAATATTGGGTGAGCAGTTCTTC
CDR3: CSSNQREGLILGEQFF

J: TRBJ2-7
V: TRBV7-2
D: TRBD1
length: 15
size: NA
DNA: TGTGCCAGCAGCTTCCGACAGGGCCAAGCGTGGGAGCAGTACTTC
CDR3: CASSFRQGQAWEQYF

J: TRBJ1-5
V: TRBV10-3
D: TRBD1
length: 16
size: NA
DNA: TGTGCCATCAGTCCCACAAGGGGAGACAGGGATCAGCCCCAGCATTTT
CDR3: CAISPTRGDRDQPQHF

J: TRBJ2-5
V: TRBV12-3/TRBV12-4
D: NA
length: 11
size: many
DNA: TGTGCCAGCGGGAGGGGGGAGACCCAGTACTTC
CDR3: CASGRGETQYF

J: TRBJ2-7
V: TRBV3-1
D: NA
length: 15
size: NA
DNA: TGTGCCAGCAGCTTGCCAGGGGCCAGCTCCTACGAGCAGTACTTC
CDR3: CASSLPGASSYEQYF